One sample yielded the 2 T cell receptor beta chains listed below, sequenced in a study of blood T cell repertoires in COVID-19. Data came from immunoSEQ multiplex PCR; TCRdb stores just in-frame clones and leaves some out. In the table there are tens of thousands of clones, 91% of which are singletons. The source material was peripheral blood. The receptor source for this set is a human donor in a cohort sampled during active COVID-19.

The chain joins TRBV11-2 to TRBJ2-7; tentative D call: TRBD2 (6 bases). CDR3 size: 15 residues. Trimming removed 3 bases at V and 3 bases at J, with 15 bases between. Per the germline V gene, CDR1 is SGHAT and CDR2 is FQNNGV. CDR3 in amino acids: CASSFSAGTGYEQYF. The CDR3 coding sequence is TGTGCCAGCAGCTTCTCGGCGGGAACAGGCTACGAGCAGTACTTC.

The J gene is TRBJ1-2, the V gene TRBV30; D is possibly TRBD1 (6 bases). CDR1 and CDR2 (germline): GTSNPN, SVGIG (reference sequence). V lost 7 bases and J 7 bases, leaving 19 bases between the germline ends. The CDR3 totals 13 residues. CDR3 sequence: CASEGQGGTGYTF. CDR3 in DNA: TGTGCCTCAGAGGGCCAAGGGGGTACTGGCTACACCTTC.